This TCR beta chain was found in a study of cytomegalovirus exposure and HLA in healthy donors. In the PCR, 60 Vbeta and 13 Jbeta primers were used. The assay was immunoSEQ multiplex PCR, and TCRdb's table has in-frame clones only and misses some. The table includes some 130,000 clones, roughly 72% detected once. This TCR was recovered from a male donor in good health and CMV-seronegative. The sequenced sample consisted of PBMCs.

The CDR3 coding sequence is TGTGCCATCAGTGACTTACAGGGGGCGCGTTTCTATGGCTACACCTTC. Encoded protein: CAISDLQGARFYGYTF. The gene calls are TRBV10-3 and TRBJ1-2; 9 bases align to TRBD1. This CDR3 has 16 amino acids. Germline V lookup: CDR1 ENHRY, CDR2 SYGVKD. The ends lost 3 bases at V and 4 bases at J; junction bases unmatched: 9.